These T cell receptor beta chains were read from a single sample in a study of T cell responses to AZD1222 COVID-19 vaccine. Clones were sequenced by immunoSEQ multiplex PCR, and TCRdb holds only the in-frame ones, with some missing. The sample lists about 120,000 clones, approximately 92% occurring once. Sequencing was performed on peripheral blood, taken on day 0 of AZD1222 vaccination. The receptors come from an adult in good health. CDR3s include the opening cysteine and the closing phenylalanine or tryptophan. The D gene is left open where the match is weak. Not every row has a clone size; where given, it reads once, few, many or a size class.

TRBD1,TRBV3-1/TRBV3-2,-,TRBJ1-2,TGTGCCAGCAGCGGGGACAGGGAGCCCGGCTACACCTTC,CASSGDREPGYTF
-,TRBV5-5,-,TRBJ1-1,TGTGCCAGCAGCGATCCGGGACTCAACACTGAAGCTTTCTTT,CASSDPGLNTEAFF
TRBD1,TRBV6-4,-,TRBJ1-1,TGTGCCAGCAGCACCGCAGGGGGGTCCACTGAAGCTTTCTTT,CASSTAGGSTEAFF
-,TRBV5-5,-,TRBJ2-7,TGTGCCAGCACCTTGGGGGTAACCGAGCAGTACTTC,CASTLGVTEQYF
-,TRBV14,-,TRBJ2-7,TGTGCCAGCAGCCAAGTGCGGCGGGCGACCTACGAGCAGTACTTC,CASSQVRRATYEQYF
TRBD1,TRBV19,once,TRBJ2-2,TGTGCCAGTAGTATAACATGGACAGGGCTCGGGGAGCTGTTTTTT,CASSITWTGLGELFF
-,TRBV24-1,-,TRBJ1-5,TGTGCCACCAGTGATTCTCCGTACAATCAGCCCCAGCATTTT,CATSDSPYNQPQHF
TRBD2,TRBV11-2,-,TRBJ2-1,TGTGCCAGCAGCTTAATGGTCTATAGCGGGAGGGACAATGAGCAGTTCTTC,CASSLMVYSGRDNEQFF
TRBD1,TRBV30,-,TRBJ2-5,TGTGCCCGGGACAGGGGGACTACTCAAGAGACCCAGTACTTC,CARDRGTTQETQYF
-,TRBV6-5,-,TRBJ2-7,TGTGCCAGCCAATTCGCGACATCCATCGAGCAGTACTTC,CASQFATSIEQYF
-,TRBV18,-,TRBJ2-3,TGTGCCAGCTCGCCGATCCAATCGATCGGCACAGATACGCAGTATTTT,CASSPIQSIGTDTQYF
-,TRBV6-4,-,TRBJ2-6,TGTGCCAGCAGTGACTCTTTGGGGCCCCCCCCCTCTGGGGCCAACGTCCTGACTTTC,CASSDSLGPPPSGANVLTF
TRBD2,TRBV28,-,TRBJ2-7,TGTGCCTCTGGGTGGCGGGGGTCAGTAAGGGAGCAGTACTTC,CASGWRGSVREQYF
-,TRBV18,-,TRBJ1-2,TGTGCCAGCTCACCGTCAACCCCAGGTGCAGGGGGCTACACCTTC,CASSPSTPGAGGYTF
-,TRBV7-9,few,TRBJ1-1,TGTGCCACCCAACACCAAAATCTTGGGGCTTTCTTT,CATQHQNLGAFF
TRBD1,TRBV9,-,TRBJ2-1,TGTGCCAGCAGCCGGACAGGACCCTCCTACAATGAGCAGTTCTTC,CASSRTGPSYNEQFF
TRBD2,TRBV7-9,-,TRBJ2-2,TGTGCCATGGCCATAGCGGGAGACACCGGGGAGCTGTTTTTT,CAMAIAGDTGELFF
-,TRBV27,once,TRBJ2-2,TGTGCCAGCAGTTTGGGACTTCTGAACACCGGGGAGCTGTTTTTT,CASSLGLLNTGELFF
TRBD1,TRBV23-1,-,TRBJ1-6,TGCGCCAGCCGTGGTCGGGGGACAGGGACGTATAATTCACCCCTCCACTTT,CASRGRGTGTYNSPLHF
-,TRBV3-1/TRBV3-2,-,TRBJ2-1,TGTGCCAGCAGCCCCCCCGGCGAGCAGTTCTTC,CASSPPGEQFF
-,TRBV24-1,-,TRBJ1-5,TGTGCCACCTCCGGGGGATACAATCAGCCCCAGCATTTT,CATSGGYNQPQHF
-,TRBV3-1/TRBV3-2,-,TRBJ2-3,TGTGCCAGCAGCCCCGCCACAGATACGCAGTATTTT,CASSPATDTQYF
-,TRBV7-3,-,TRBJ2-5,TGTGCCAGCAGCTTAACAGGGGGCCAAGAGACCCAGTACTTC,CASSLTGGQETQYF
-,TRBV18,-,TRBJ2-5,TGTGCCAGCTCAACTAAAGAGACCCAGTACTTC,CASSTKETQYF
-,TRBV29-1,-,TRBJ2-7,TGCAGCGTGAGAGTGGCGGCTGCGGGGGAGCAGTACTTC,CSVRVAAAGEQYF
TRBD1,TRBV4-3,once,TRBJ1-2,TGCGCCAGCAGCCAGACAGGGGTTCGAGGCTACACCTTC,CASSQTGVRGYTF
-,TRBV6-5,-,TRBJ1-3,TGTGCCAGCTGGGGGGGAAACACCATATATTTT,CASWGGNTIYF
-,TRBV5-8,-,TRBJ2-3,TGTGCCAGCAGCGGGGTTCGGATCACAGATACGCAGTATTTT,CASSGVRITDTQYF
-,TRBV5-4,-,TRBJ2-7,TGTGCCAGCAGCTTGGGTTCTCGGCAGTACTTC,CASSLGSRQYF